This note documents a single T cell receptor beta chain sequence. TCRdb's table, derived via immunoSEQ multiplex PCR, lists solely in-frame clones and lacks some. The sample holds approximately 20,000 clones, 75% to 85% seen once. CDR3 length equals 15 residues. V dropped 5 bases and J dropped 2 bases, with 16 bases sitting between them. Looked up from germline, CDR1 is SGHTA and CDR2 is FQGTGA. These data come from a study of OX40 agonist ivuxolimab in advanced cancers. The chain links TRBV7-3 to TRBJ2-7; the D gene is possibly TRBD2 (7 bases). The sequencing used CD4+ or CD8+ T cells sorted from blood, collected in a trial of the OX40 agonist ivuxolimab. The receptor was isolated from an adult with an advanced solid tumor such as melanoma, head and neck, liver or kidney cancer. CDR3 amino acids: CASSATGGITYEQYF. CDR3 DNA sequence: TGTGCCAGCAGCGCCACGGGGGGCATAACCTACGAGCAGTACTTC. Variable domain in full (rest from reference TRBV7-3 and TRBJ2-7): GAGVSQTPSNKVTEKGKYVELRCDPISGHTALYWYRQSLGQGPEFLIYFQGTGAADDSGLPNDRFFAVRPEGSVSTLKIQRTERGDSAVYLCASSATGGITYEQYFGPGTRLTVT.